This T cell receptor beta chain came from a study of spatial heterogeneity in lung cancer. The study, taken as a whole, reports: Relative to follow-up, resection was when ubiquitous expanded tumor TCRs appeared more in blood.

TCRdb independently ran MiXCR on the 5' RACE reads; one entry per CDR3 protein. The sample holds 20,000 to 25,000 distinct CDR3 sequences, 4.5% to 7% seen once. As to time point: sample taken at primary tumor resection. Unsorted whole RNA samples from tumor, nontumor lung or frozen PBMC were sequenced. This clonotype showed up many times. Its antigen is currently unknown. The origin of this receptor is a male donor with early-stage non-small cell lung cancer. The sample in question was PBMCs, obtained at surgery.

CDR3 loop: CASSIPGANYGYTF. Written as DNA, the CDR3 is TGTGCCAGCAGTATCCCCGGTGCGAACTATGGCTACACCTTC. V usage is TRBV28 and J usage is TRBJ1-2; D gene ambiguous. V lost 5 bases, J lost 2 bases, and 12 bases lay in between. The CDR3 is 14 amino acids. In germline, CDR1 is MDHEN, CDR2 SYDVKM.